The rows below give T cell receptor beta chains drawn from one sample of a study of T cells in Graves' hyperthyroidism and ophthalmopathy. TCRdb re-analysed the multiplex PCR reads in MiXCR, keeping a single row per CDR3 protein. The repertoire holds hundreds of thousands of distinct CDR3 sequences, with about 16% as singletons. The specimen was blood. These receptors originate from a woman in her twenties or thirties with Graves' hyperthyroidism. Both conserved end residues are part of each CDR3. D genes are given only for firm matches. Size values are once, few and many counts, or a class for expanded clones, and some rows have none.

size: many
V: TRBV12-5
J: TRBJ1-1
D: .
CDR3: CASASINTEAFF
DNA: TGTGCTAGTGCCTCAATTAACACTGAAGCTTTCTTT

size: many
V: TRBV28
J: TRBJ1-5
D: TRBD1
CDR3: CASSLSRGQRGSNQPQHF
DNA: TGTGCCAGCAGTTTAAGCAGGGGGCAACGGGGAAGCAATCAGCCCCAGCATTTT

size: many
V: TRBV7-9
J: TRBJ1-2
D: TRBD1
CDR3: CASSLDRGHYGYTF
DNA: TGTGCCAGCAGCTTAGACAGGGGGCACTATGGCTACACCTTC

size: many
V: TRBV2
J: TRBJ2-7
D: TRBD2
CDR3: CATNLGLAGQEQYF
DNA: TGTGCCACCAACCTGGGACTAGCGGGACAAGAGCAGTACTTC

size: many
V: TRBV7-2
J: TRBJ2-1
D: TRBD2
CDR3: CASSLAPAGTSNEQFF
DNA: TGTGCCAGCAGCTTAGCCCCAGCGGGGACCTCTAATGAGCAGTTCTTC

size: .
V: TRBV5-1
J: TRBJ2-7
D: .
CDR3: CASSLQAASAYEQYF
DNA: TGCGCCAGCAGCTTGCAAGCGGCCTCCGCCTACGAGCAGTACTTC

size: many
V: TRBV6-2/TRBV6-3
J: TRBJ1-2
D: .
CDR3: CASSYARTAISYGYTF
DNA: TGTGCCAGCAGTTACGCTCGGACAGCGATATCCTATGGCTACACCTTC

size: few
V: TRBV27
J: TRBJ2-1
D: .
CDR3: CASSFIGPYEQFF
DNA: TGTGCCAGCAGTTTTATTGGGCCCTATGAGCAGTTCTTC

size: .
V: TRBV2
J: TRBJ1-2
D: .
CDR3: CASSTRQYGYTF
DNA: TGTGCCAGCAGTACTCGACAGTATGGCTACACCTTC

size: many
V: TRBV5-1
J: TRBJ2-2
D: .
CDR3: CASSLTGRSTGELFF
DNA: TGCGCCAGCAGCTTGACGGGCCGGAGCACCGGGGAGCTGTTTTTT

size: many
V: TRBV30
J: TRBJ2-1
D: TRBD2
CDR3: CAWSLLAGVYQFF
DNA: TGTGCCTGGAGTCTACTAGCGGGAGTATATCAGTTCTTC

size: many
V: TRBV30
J: TRBJ2-1
D: .
CDR3: CAWGGLEIYNEQFF
DNA: TGTGCCTGGGGAGGACTGGAGATTTACAATGAGCAGTTCTTC

size: few
V: TRBV4-1
J: TRBJ1-1
D: .
CDR3: CASSQEAAGDTEAFF
DNA: TGCGCCAGCAGCCAAGAAGCTGCGGGGGACACTGAAGCTTTCTTT

size: .
V: TRBV30
J: TRBJ1-1
D: .
CDR3: CAWSVPGEKTEAFF
DNA: TGTGCCTGGAGTGTACCCGGGGAGAAGACTGAAGCTTTCTTT

size: .
V: TRBV6-9
J: TRBJ1-1
D: .
CDR3: CASSSFERAEAFF
DNA: TGTGCCAGCAGTTCCTTCGAGCGGGCTGAAGCTTTCTTT

size: few
V: TRBV6-1
J: TRBJ2-1
D: TRBD2
CDR3: CASSLGLAGSYNEQLF
DNA: TGTGCCAGCAGCCTGGGACTAGCGGGTTCCTACAATGAGCAGCTCTTC